This T cell receptor (beta chain) was captured by sequencing in a study of T-cell reconstitution after alpha-beta-depleted transplantation in children. This clonotype was counted between two and nine times. The ends were cut back, 7 bases at V and 0 bases at J, with 13 bases in the middle. Germline CDR1 reads SQVTM; CDR2 reads ANQGSEA. The CDR3 contains 14 residues. Preparing the TCRbeta library involved the use of unique molecular identifiers. MiXCR, applied by TCRdb to the PCR reads, yields one record per CDR3 protein. The sample shows 200,000 to 250,000 distinct CDR3 sequences, about 9.5% of them seen only once.

The sequence came from a human donor who donated a stem cell graft to a child with acute lymphoblastic leukemia. The chain has TRBV29-1 and TRBJ2-1; D may be TRBD2 (6 bases). The starting material was PBMCs from the stem cell graft donor, obtained from the stem cell graft. CDR3 nucleotides: TGCAGCGCTGCCGACGGGAGCTCCTACAATGAGCAGTTCTTC. Protein product: CSAADGSSYNEQFF.